This T cell receptor (beta chain) comes out of a study of blood T cell repertoires in COVID-19. Across the whole study: Samples of COVID-19 (acute and convalescent) were obtained from the United States, Italy and Spain. Sample material is recorded as cDNA or gDNA derived from T cells, B-cell-depleted T cells, or PBMCs.

Original data processing: Amplification of reference gene primers was used by the study to estimate nucleated cell counts. Some clones are missing from TCRdb's copy, which holds only in-frame ones; the method was immunoSEQ multiplex PCR. The V and J calls and clone size come from that table; D and trimming were worked out from the DNA. There are roughly 30,000 clones in the sample; approximately 82% occur only once, and about 14% lies in the top ten. This CDR3 contains 14 residues. Trimming stripped 1 base from V and 4 bases from J, with 10 bases between. The germline V gene has CDR1 SGHAT and CDR2 FQNNGV.

The sequence came from a human donor in a cohort sampled during active COVID-19. J is TRBJ1-1 and V is TRBV11-2; D is possibly TRBD1 (5 bases). The source material was peripheral blood. CDR3 protein: CASSLAGGATEAFF. The CDR3 DNA reads TGTGCCAGCAGCTTAGCGGGGGGTGCCACTGAAGCTTTCTTT.